A single sample gave rise to the 27 T cell receptor beta chains below, sequenced in a study of early T cells in non-severe SARS-CoV-2 infection. In TCRdb, the 5' RACE reads were re-called with MiXCR into one record per CDR3 protein. The sample holds some 85,000 distinct CDR3 sequences, around 15% seen once. The sequenced material came from whole blood. These receptors were collected from an adult who was a healthcare worker with PCR-confirmed SARS-CoV-2 infection or an uninfected control (not recorded which).

The chain links TRBV7-9 to TRBJ1-1; possible D gene TRBD1, 6 bases. V was clipped by 3 bases and J by 6 bases, with 11 bases between them. CDR1 is SEHNR and CDR2 is FQNEAQ in the germline V gene (reference sequence). The CDR3 spans 13 residues. CDR3: CASSFRGMSEAFF. CDR3 bases: TGTGCCAGCAGCTTTAGGGGGATGTCTGAAGCTTTCTTT.

This clonotype has at least ten counts. The rearrangement links TRBV30 to TRBJ1-5; 10 bases are shared with TRBD1. The length of the CDR3 is 15 residues. The ends lost 0 bases at V and 6 bases at J; junction bases unmatched: 5. CDR1 is GTSNPN, CDR2 SVGIG, per germline (reference sequence). CDR3 amino acids: CAWSVRQGAGQPQHF. CDR3 in DNA: TGTGCCTGGAGTGTTAGACAGGGGGCAGGTCAGCCCCAGCATTTT.

This chain joins TRBV29-1 and TRBJ2-3, with D tentatively TRBD1 or TRBD2 (5 bases each). The CDR3 is 13 amino acids. Per the germline V gene, CDR1 is SQVTM and CDR2 is ANQGSEA. Trimming shortened V by 4 bases and J by 5 bases, and 13 bases separated the two germline ends. The CDR3 protein is CSVGLGAIDTQYF. The CDR3 coding sequence is TGCAGCGTTGGTCTCGGGGCTATAGATACGCAGTATTTT.

The chain recombines TRBV12-3 or TRBV12-4 with TRBJ2-2, with no clear D. V was trimmed by 1 base and J by 4 bases, leaving 10 bases between them. CDR3 length: 15 residues. The CDR3 loop is CASSLGGGPTGELFF. The CDR3 DNA reads as TGTGCCAGCAGTTTAGGTGGCGGTCCCACCGGGGAGCTGTTTTTT.

This clonotype was counted at least ten times. This sequence joins TRBV10-3 and TRBJ1-5; 7 nucleotides agree with TRBD1. The V segment lost 6 bases and the J segment 0 bases; nucleotides outside the gene matches: 5. CDR1 and CDR2 (germline): ENHRY, SYGVKD. The CDR3 length is 15 residues. CDR3 amino acids: CAIRGDSDSNQPQHF. CDR3 bases: TGTGCCATCAGAGGGGACAGCGATAGCAATCAGCCCCAGCATTTT.

This sequence joins TRBV14 and TRBJ1-2; unclear D gene. V lost 4 bases, J lost 4 bases, and 10 bases lay in between. This CDR3 has 13 residues. The V gene's germline CDR1 is SGHDN and CDR2 FVKESK. CDR3 DNA sequence: TGTGCCAGCAGCCGAGAAGAGGGCTATGGCTACACCTTC. This sequence encodes CASSREEGYGYTF.

This clonotype was detected many times. The gene calls are TRBV2 and TRBJ1-2; no clear D. Germline assignment: CDR1 SNHLY and CDR2 FYNNEI. V gave up 2 bases and J gave up 8 bases, with 15 bases separating them. CDR3 length: 14 amino acids. CDR3 sequence reads: CASSELRDVEGYTF. As DNA, the CDR3 is TGTGCCAGCAGTGAACTCCGGGATGTTGAAGGCTACACCTTC.

The sample holds many counts of this clonotype. The rearrangement joins TRBV6-2 or TRBV6-3 to TRBJ2-7, with a tentative D call TRBD1 (6 bases). The CDR3 spans 16 residues. Between the trimmed V and J ends, which lost 0 bases and 2 bases, there was a span of 14 bases. In germline, CDR1 is MNHEY, CDR2 SVGEGT. The CDR3 sequence is CASSYSAPGAAYEQYF. CDR3 sequence (DNA): TGTGCCAGCAGTTACTCGGCCCCAGGGGCGGCCTACGAGCAGTACTTC.

The chain uses TRBV5-8 and TRBJ2-1; 11 bases map to TRBD1. Unmatched junction bases numbered 9, after V lost 4 bases and J lost 6 bases. Per the germline V gene, CDR1 is SGHTS and CDR2 is YDEGEE. The CDR3 covers 16 residues. The CDR3 nucleotides read TGTGCCAGCAGCCCCTGGGAGGACAGGGGGCGCAATGAGCAGTTCTTC. Its translation is CASSPWEDRGRNEQFF.

The V call is TRBV3-1, the J call TRBJ2-3, with D possibly TRBD1 on 6 matching bases. CDR3 length equals 16 residues. The V gene lost 6 bases and the J gene lost 2 bases, with 18 bases spanning the gap. The germline gives CDR1 LGHDT, CDR2 YNNKEL (reference sequence). The CDR3 spells CASRPYGQITTDTQYF. In DNA form, the CDR3 reads TGTGCCAGCAGACCCTATGGACAGATCACCACAGATACGCAGTATTTT.

On this clonotype itself: A much larger clone lies a single base off, so this may be a read error. The chain recombines TRBV15 with TRBJ2-5, with D perhaps matching TRBD2 (6 bases). CDR1 is LNHNV, CDR2 YYDKDF, per germline (reference sequence). The CDR3 totals 15 residues. The V gene lost 5 bases and the J gene lost 2 bases, with 15 bases spanning the gap. CDR3 sequence (DNA): TGTGCCACCAGCGGGTTGACGGGGGTTCAAGAGACCCAGTACTTC. The encoded protein is CATSGLTGVQETQYF.

This clonotype was detected ten times or more. V gene TRBV11-2 combines with J gene TRBJ1-1; D gene uncertain. V lost 2 bases to trimming and J lost 0 bases, with 10 bases between them. CDR1 and CDR2 from the germline V gene are SGHAT and FQNNGV. This CDR3 spans 15 amino acids. The CDR3 reads CASSLRTGMNTEAFF. The CDR3 DNA sequence: TGTGCCAGCAGCTTAAGGACGGGGATGAACACTGAAGCTTTCTTT.

This clonotype has only a few counts. The chain employs TRBV10-3 and TRBJ2-2, with a weak D call TRBD1 (7 bases). Trimming took 10 bases from V and 4 from J, leaving 16 bases between them. The CDR3 consists of 14 residues. Germline CDR1 is ENHRY and CDR2 is SYGVKD. Written as DNA, the CDR3 is TGTGCCACGGCGGGGACAGAGACCACCGGGGAGCTGTTTTTT. Its protein product is CATAGTETTGELFF.

This clonotype has just a few counts. This chain's CDR3 is CASSPRRGETQYF. The CDR3 bases are TGTGCCAGCAGCCCCAGGAGGGGGGAGACCCAGTACTTC. This chain links TRBV13 with TRBJ2-5; D possibly matches TRBD1 or TRBD2 (6 bases each). CDR1 is PRHDT and CDR2 is FYEKMQ in the germline V gene (reference sequence). V lost 5 bases to trimming and J lost 5 bases, with 12 bases between them. The CDR3 covers 13 residues. The variable domain in full, with the rest retrieved from reference TRBV13 and TRBJ2-5, is AAGVIQSPRHLIKEKRETATLKCYPIPRHDTVYWYQQGPGQDPQFLISFYEKMQSDKGSIPDRFSAQQFSDYHSELNMSSLELGDSALYFCASSPRRGETQYFGPGTRLLVL.

The chain is built from TRBV3-1 and TRBJ2-3, with TRBD1 matching 7 bases. The CDR3 runs 15 residues. Germline CDR1 and CDR2: LGHDT and YNNKEL (reference sequence). Unmatched junction bases numbered 10, after V lost 4 bases and J lost 6 bases. The CDR3 reads CASSRDSRNGDTQYF. CDR3 coding DNA: TGTGCCAGCAGCCGGGACAGCCGAAACGGGGATACGCAGTATTTT.

At least ten counts were recorded for this clonotype. This chain joins TRBV19 and TRBJ2-1; the D is unclear. Germline CDR1 reads LNHDA; CDR2 reads SQIVND (reference sequence). The CDR3 is 12 residues long. V lost 4 bases, J lost 8 bases, and 9 bases lay in between. In DNA form, the CDR3 reads TGTGCCAGTAGTAATGGCCATCATGAGCAGTTCTTC. Protein sequence: CASSNGHHEQFF.

This chain joins TRBV7-9 and TRBJ2-1; D call uncertain. The germline V gene encodes CDR1 SEHNR and CDR2 FQNEAQ (reference sequence). Trimming pared 4 bases from V and 2 bases from J, leaving 6 bases between. The CDR3 is made up of 13 amino acids. The CDR3 DNA is TGTGCCAGCAGCTCCGGCACCTACAATGAGCAGTTCTTC. Encoded protein: CASSSGTYNEQFF.

The V call is TRBV20-1, the J call TRBJ1-2; D is unresolved. This CDR3 has 14 residues. Germline CDR1 and CDR2: DFQATT and SNEGSKA (reference sequence). V dropped 0 bases and J dropped 5 bases, with 13 bases sitting between them. DNA of the CDR3: TGCAGTGCTAGAGATTCAGCGGCAGTTTATGGCTACACCTTC. This translates into CSARDSAAVYGYTF.

The chain joins TRBV7-2 to TRBJ2-2, with D perhaps TRBD2 (5 bases). The V gene's germline CDR1 is SGHTA and CDR2 FQGNSA. CDR3 length equals 15 residues. V was clipped by 6 bases and J by 5 bases, with 16 bases between them. The CDR3 sequence: CASRGRTWRTGELFF. CDR3 nucleotides: TGTGCCAGCAGGGGAAGGACTTGGAGGACCGGGGAGCTGTTTTTT. The whole variable domain, remainder taken from reference TRBV7-2 and TRBJ2-2, is GAGVSQSPSNKVTEKGKDVELRCDPISGHTALYWYRQSLGQGLEFLIYFQGNSAPDKSGLPSDRFSAERTGGSVSTLTIQRTQQEDSAVYLCASRGRTWRTGELFFGEGSRLTVL.

This clonotype was counted only a few times. The chain recombines TRBV6-5 with TRBJ1-2; possibly TRBD1 for D (6 bases). Per the germline V gene, CDR1 is MNHEY and CDR2 is SVGAGI. The V gene lost 11 bases and the J gene lost 4 bases, with 20 bases spanning the gap. This CDR3 has 14 residues. This chain's CDR3 is CAVSPQGGGYGYTF. The CDR3 coding sequence is TGTGCCGTCAGCCCACAGGGCGGTGGCTATGGCTACACCTTC.

This clonotype was observed at least ten times. The chain is built from TRBV29-1 and TRBJ1-3; perhaps TRBD1 as D (5 bases). The length of the CDR3 is 14 residues. The germline CDR1 and CDR2 sequences are SQVTM and ANQGSEA. V was trimmed by 5 bases and J by 0 bases, leaving 11 bases between them. This chain's CDR3 is CSVYDSFSGNTIYF. Here the CDR3 DNA reads TGCAGCGTTTACGACAGCTTCTCTGGAAACACCATATATTTT.

This clonotype has more than one count but fewer than ten. The chain has TRBV29-1 and TRBJ2-5, with D possibly matching TRBD2 (5 bases). Trimming removed 5 bases at V and 4 bases at J, with 8 bases between. The CDR3 is 11 amino acids. Germline V gene lookup returns CDR1 SQVTM and CDR2 ANQGSEA. CDR3 nucleotide sequence: TGCAGCGTTCTGAGGGCAGAGACCCAGTACTTC. Its translation is CSVLRAETQYF.

The chain couples TRBV28 to TRBJ2-7; no firm D call. In germline, CDR1 is MDHEN, CDR2 SYDVKM. Trimming cost V 7 bases and J 4 bases, with 14 bases left between them. This CDR3 contains 13 residues. The CDR3 DNA follows: TGTGCCAGCACCCTGTCTCAAACTTACGAGCAGTACTTC. Encoded protein: CASTLSQTYEQYF.

About this clonotype itself: Possible read error: a much larger clone is one base away. This rearrangement joins TRBV11-2 to TRBJ2-7, with 9 bases fitting TRBD2. This CDR3 region has 17 residues. Germline CDR1 and CDR2: SGHAT and FQNNGV. In nucleotides, the CDR3 is TGTGCCAGCAGCTTAGGCCCGGCTAGCGGGGCCTCCTACGAGCCGTACTTC. The encoded protein is CASSLGPASGASYEPYF.

This clonotype appeared many times. The CDR3 DNA is TGCAGTGCTAGAGGGGCAACAGGGGAGGGTAACTATGGCTACACCTTC. Protein: CSARGATGEGNYGYTF. The chain uses TRBV20-1 and TRBJ1-2, with 7 bases aligning to TRBD1. V lost 1 base and J lost 1; bases outside the gene matches: 9. The CDR3 is made up of 16 amino acids. CDR1 and CDR2 (germline): DFQATT, SNEGSKA (reference sequence).

This clonotype showed up many times. The gene calls are TRBV4-1 and TRBJ1-1; TRBD1 aligns across 9 bases. Germline assignment: CDR1 MGHRA and CDR2 YSYEKL. V gave up 2 bases and J gave up 1 base; unmatched junction bases: 8. The CDR3 is 17 amino acids. The CDR3: CASSQLKRDRANTEAFF. CDR3 sequence (DNA): TGCGCCAGCAGCCAACTAAAACGGGACAGGGCGAACACTGAAGCTTTCTTT.

This clonotype was detected many times. Sequence at one end of the junction differs from germline and may be a read error. This rearrangement joins TRBV12-5 to TRBJ2-5; no clear D. This CDR3 is built from 15 residues. Per the germline V gene, CDR1 is LGHNT and CDR2 is FRNRAP. CDR3 loop: CASVLVKGKKETQYF. In DNA form, the CDR3 reads TGTGCTAGTGTTTTGGTAAAGGGCAAAAAAGAGACCCAGTACTTC.